This paragraph reports one T cell receptor (beta chain). As yet, its antigen is unknown. The CDR3 is 13 amino acids. Trimming took off 5 bases at V and 5 bases at J, with 10 bases between the two ends. Germline CDR1 SGHNT, CDR2 YENEEA. The data are from a study of cytotoxic CD8 clonotypes in ibrutinib-treated CLL. As for the study in general: Of the patients, roughly 10 were relapsed/refractory, 15 treatment-naive and under 18 IGHV unmutated. Study-wide results and caveats: Pretreatment clonality was elevated relative to age-matched healthy donors and paralleled circulating CD8+ T-cell counts.

Depth targeted 1 in 200,000 to 1 in 1 million T cells, averaging 10x coverage per clonotype. This table comes from immunoSEQ multiplex PCR, and its TCRdb copy is limited to in-frame clones, with some not included. The sample lists about 250,000 clones; 70% were seen once. Sequences were derived from PBMCs, sampled after 24 months of ibrutinib treatment. This clonotype was obtained from a human donor with chronic lymphocytic leukemia. The chain is built from TRBV11-3 and TRBJ2-1; D is unclear. CDR3 coding DNA: TGTGCCAGCAGCCCCGCCCATCACAATGAGCAGTTCTTC. Its protein is CASSPAHHNEQFF.